The 10 T cell receptor beta chains given below trace back to one sample, sequenced in a study of blood T cell repertoires in COVID-19. This table comes from immunoSEQ multiplex PCR, and its TCRdb copy is limited to in-frame clones, with some not included. The sample has around 180,000 clones, roughly 86% seen once; the top ten hold less than 3.5%. Sequencing used peripheral blood. These receptors came from a woman in her twenties or thirties with active or convalescent COVID-19.

The chain uses TRBV6-5 and TRBJ1-2; a weak D match, TRBD1 (5 bases). There are 14 residues in the CDR3. Trimming cost V 2 bases and J 7 bases, with 14 bases left between them. CDR1 MNHEY and CDR2 SVGAGI come from the germline V gene. The CDR3 DNA follows: TGTGCCAGCAGTTACCCAGGGTTAGAGACTGGCTACACCTTC. This codes for CASSYPGLETGYTF.

The V gene is TRBV20-1, the J gene TRBJ2-1, with 10 nucleotides matching TRBD2. This CDR3 is 15 amino acids long. V trimming: 3 bases; J trimming: 9 bases; junction bases outside the gene matches: 11. CDR1 and CDR2 (germline): DFQATT, SNEGSKA (reference sequence). The CDR3 sequence is CSASGGPLAGTEQFF. As DNA, the CDR3 is TGCAGTGCTAGTGGTGGTCCACTAGCGGGAACTGAGCAGTTCTTC.

The chain joins TRBV5-6 to TRBJ1-5; a weak D match, TRBD1 (5 bases). This CDR3 contains 13 residues. V lost 0 bases to trimming and J lost 6 bases, with 7 bases between them. Per the germline V gene, CDR1 is SGHDT and CDR2 is YYEEEE. The CDR3: CASSLGQFQPQHF. CDR3 nucleotides: TGTGCCAGCAGCTTGGGACAGTTTCAGCCCCAGCATTTT.

This clone was observed a few times. A read error may produce the germline difference seen at one junction end. The chain couples TRBV7-7 to TRBJ2-5; D perhaps matches TRBD2 (5 bases). This CDR3 region has 11 residues. CDR1 and CDR2 (germline): SSHAT, FNYEAQ (reference sequence). CDR3 loop: CASSSPLGLYF. CDR3 DNA: TGTGCTAGCAGCTCTCCACTAGGATTGTACTTC.

The genes are TRBV27 and TRBJ1-1; 10 nucleotides match TRBD1. Unmatched junction bases numbered 2, after V lost 0 bases and J lost 4 bases. Germline V gives CDR1 MNHEY, CDR2 SMNVEV (reference sequence). CDR3 length: 15 residues. As DNA, the CDR3 is TGTGCCAGCAGTTTATCGACAGGGGGCGGCACTGAAGCTTTCTTT. Its protein is CASSLSTGGGTEAFF.

The V call is TRBV19, the J call TRBJ1-1; D may be TRBD1 (6 bases). The V end lost 7 bases, the J end lost 3 bases, and 15 bases lay between the germline ends. CDR1 LNHDA and CDR2 SQIVND come from the germline V gene (reference sequence). The CDR3 runs 14 residues. This CDR3 is CASTLIQGDTEAFF. Written as DNA, the CDR3 is TGTGCCAGTACTCTAATACAGGGCGACACTGAAGCTTTCTTT.

This rearrangement joins TRBV6-5 to TRBJ1-1; 9 bases agree with TRBD1. Trimming at V came to 7 bases and at J to 6 bases, leaving 12 bases not matched to a gene. This CDR3 is 15 amino acids long. Germline values: CDR1 MNHEY, CDR2 SVGAGI. The CDR3: CASNPAGTGFAEAFF. The CDR3 DNA follows: TGTGCCAGCAACCCGGCTGGGACAGGGTTCGCTGAAGCTTTCTTT.

The rearrangement links TRBV10-2 to TRBJ2-7, with a possible D match to TRBD1 (6 bases). The ends were cut back, 8 bases at V and 3 bases at J, with 11 bases in the middle. Germline CDR1 WSHSY, CDR2 SAAADI. The CDR3 is 12 amino acids. The CDR3 region is CASWSGVYEQYF. The CDR3 nucleotides are TGCGCCAGCTGGTCAGGGGTCTACGAGCAGTACTTC.

The chain carries TRBV7-9 and TRBJ2-1; TRBD2 matches 7 bases. V shed 0 bases and J 5 bases; nucleotides not matched to a gene: 1. This CDR3 region has 14 residues. Per germline, CDR1 SEHNR and CDR2 FQNEAQ (reference sequence). The CDR3 sequence: CASSLAGGNNEQFF. In nucleotides, the CDR3 is TGTGCCAGCAGCTTAGCGGGGGGGAACAATGAGCAGTTCTTC.

The chain employs TRBV4-1 and TRBJ1-1; 8 nucleotides match TRBD1. This CDR3 comprises 17 residues. V gave up 1 base and J gave up 1 base; unmatched junction bases: 8. Germline assignment: CDR1 MGHRA and CDR2 YSYEKL. The CDR3: CASSQGQGAAPNTEAFF. CDR3 DNA: TGCGCCAGCAGCCAAGGGCAGGGGGCAGCTCCGAACACTGAAGCTTTCTTT.